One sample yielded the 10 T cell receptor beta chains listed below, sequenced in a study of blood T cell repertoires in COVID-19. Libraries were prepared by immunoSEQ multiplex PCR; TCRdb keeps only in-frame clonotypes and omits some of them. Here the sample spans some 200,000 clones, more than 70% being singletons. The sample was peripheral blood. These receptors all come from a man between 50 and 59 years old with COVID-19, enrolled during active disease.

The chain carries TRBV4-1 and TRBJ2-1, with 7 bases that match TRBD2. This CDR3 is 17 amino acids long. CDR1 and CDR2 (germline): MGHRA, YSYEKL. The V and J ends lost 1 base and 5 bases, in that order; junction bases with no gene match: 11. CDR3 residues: CASSQGASGRDDNEQFF. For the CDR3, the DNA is TGCGCCAGCAGCCAAGGGGCTAGCGGACGAGATGACAATGAGCAGTTCTTC.

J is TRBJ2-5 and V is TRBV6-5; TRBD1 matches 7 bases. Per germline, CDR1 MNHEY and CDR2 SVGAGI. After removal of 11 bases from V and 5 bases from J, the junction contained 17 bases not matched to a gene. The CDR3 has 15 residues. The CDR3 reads CAGSQGPTEWETQYF. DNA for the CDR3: TGTGCCGGGTCACAGGGGCCAACGGAGTGGGAGACCCAGTACTTC.

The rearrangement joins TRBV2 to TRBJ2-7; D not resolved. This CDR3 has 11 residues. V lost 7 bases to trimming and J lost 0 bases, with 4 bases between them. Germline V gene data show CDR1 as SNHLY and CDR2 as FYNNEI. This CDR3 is CASTYSYEQYF. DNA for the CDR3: TGTGCCAGCACCTACTCCTACGAGCAGTACTTC.

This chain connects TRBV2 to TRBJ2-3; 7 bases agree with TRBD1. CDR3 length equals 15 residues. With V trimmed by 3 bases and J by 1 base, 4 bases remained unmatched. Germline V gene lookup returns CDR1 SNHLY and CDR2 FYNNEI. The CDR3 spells CASSDTGVGTDTQYF. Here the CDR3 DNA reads TGTGCCAGCAGTGATACAGGGGTTGGCACAGATACGCAGTATTTT.

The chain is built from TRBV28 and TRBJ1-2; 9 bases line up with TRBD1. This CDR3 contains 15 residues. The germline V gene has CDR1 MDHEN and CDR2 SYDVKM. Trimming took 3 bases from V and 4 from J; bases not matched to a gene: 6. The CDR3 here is CASSLTGQGGYGYTF. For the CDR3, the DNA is TGTGCCAGCAGTTTGACGGGACAGGGTGGCTATGGCTACACCTTC.

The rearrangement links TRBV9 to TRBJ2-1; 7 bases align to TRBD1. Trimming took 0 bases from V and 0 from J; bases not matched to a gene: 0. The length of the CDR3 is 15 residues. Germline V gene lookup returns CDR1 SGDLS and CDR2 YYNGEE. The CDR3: CASSVEGASYNEQFF. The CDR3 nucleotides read TGTGCCAGCAGCGTAGAGGGGGCCTCCTACAATGAGCAGTTCTTC.

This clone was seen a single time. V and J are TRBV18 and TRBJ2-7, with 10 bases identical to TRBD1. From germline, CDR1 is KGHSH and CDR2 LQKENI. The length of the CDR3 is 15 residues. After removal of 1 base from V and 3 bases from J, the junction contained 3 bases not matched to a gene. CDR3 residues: CASSPQGTGVYEQYF. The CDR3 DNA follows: TGTGCCAGCTCACCACAGGGGACAGGGGTCTACGAGCAGTACTTC.

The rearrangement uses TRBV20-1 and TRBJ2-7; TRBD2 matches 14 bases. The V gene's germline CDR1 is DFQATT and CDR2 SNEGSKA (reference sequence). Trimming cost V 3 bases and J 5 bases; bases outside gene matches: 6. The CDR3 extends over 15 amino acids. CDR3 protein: CSASIGTSGSNEQYF. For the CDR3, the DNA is TGCAGTGCTAGTATTGGGACTAGCGGGAGTAACGAGCAGTACTTC.

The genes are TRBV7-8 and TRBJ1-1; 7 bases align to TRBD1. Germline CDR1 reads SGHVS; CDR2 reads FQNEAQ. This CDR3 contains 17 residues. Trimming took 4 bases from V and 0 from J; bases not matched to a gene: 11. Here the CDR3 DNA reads TGTGCCAGCAGCTCCCCCCTTCGGACAGGCGTGAACACTGAAGCTTTCTTT. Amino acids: CASSSPLRTGVNTEAFF.

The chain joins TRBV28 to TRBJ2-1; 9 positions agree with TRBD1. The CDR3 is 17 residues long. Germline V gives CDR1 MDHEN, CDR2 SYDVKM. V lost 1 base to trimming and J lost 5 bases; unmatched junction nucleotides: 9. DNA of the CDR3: TGTGCCAGCAGTTTATTAGGGGGACAGGGTGCCAACAATGAGCAGTTCTTC. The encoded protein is CASSLLGGQGANNEQFF.